This is a list of T cell receptor beta chains from one sample in a study of T cells in Graves' hyperthyroidism and ophthalmopathy. A single record per CDR3 protein comes from TCRdb applying MiXCR to the multiplex PCR reads. This sample has approximately 610,000 distinct CDR3 sequences; approximately 15% occur once, and the top ten carry about 18%. Sequencing was performed on blood. The receptors stem from a woman aged 18 to 35 with Graves' hyperthyroidism. The CDR3 runs from the conserved cysteine through the conserved F or W. Each record gives: D gene, V gene, J gene, clone size, CDR3 protein, CDR3 DNA. The D gene is left open where the match is weak. Not all rows give a size; the values are once, few, many and, for expanded clones, a class.

D gene: TRBD2; V gene: TRBV3-1; J gene: TRBJ2-1; clone size: many; CDR3 protein: CASSQLAGAYNEQFF; CDR3 DNA: TGTGCCAGCAGCCAACTAGCGGGGGCCTACAATGAGCAGTTCTTC
D gene: NA; V gene: TRBV27; J gene: TRBJ1-1; clone size: many; CDR3 protein: CASSLSNTYGTEAFF; CDR3 DNA: TGTGCCAGCAGTTTATCGAATACCTACGGCACTGAAGCTTTCTTT
D gene: NA; V gene: TRBV7-9; J gene: TRBJ2-7; clone size: many; CDR3 protein: CASSLQGGTSPYEQYF; CDR3 DNA: TGTGCCAGCAGCCTGCAAGGGGGGACAAGCCCCTACGAGCAGTACTTC
D gene: NA; V gene: TRBV28; J gene: TRBJ2-3; clone size: NA; CDR3 protein: CASGLTSAGSTDTQYF; CDR3 DNA: TGTGCCAGCGGTTTAACTTCAGCAGGGAGCACAGATACGCAGTATTTT
D gene: TRBD1; V gene: TRBV5-1; J gene: TRBJ2-5; clone size: NA; CDR3 protein: CASSFGTGAGKTQYF; CDR3 DNA: TGCGCCAGCAGCTTCGGGACAGGGGCCGGGAAGACCCAGTACTTC
D gene: TRBD2; V gene: TRBV29-1; J gene: TRBJ2-1; clone size: many; CDR3 protein: CSVEGLADSYNEQFF; CDR3 DNA: TGCAGCGTTGAAGGACTAGCGGACTCCTACAATGAGCAGTTCTTC
D gene: TRBD2; V gene: TRBV10-1; J gene: TRBJ2-1; clone size: many; CDR3 protein: CASSESVQRGGDEQFF; CDR3 DNA: TGCGCCAGCAGTGAGTCGGTCCAGCGGGGGGGCGATGAGCAGTTCTTC
D gene: TRBD2; V gene: TRBV10-1; J gene: TRBJ2-7; clone size: NA; CDR3 protein: CASSDSGRYEQYF; CDR3 DNA: TGCGCCAGCAGTGATAGCGGGAGGTACGAGCAGTACTTC
D gene: NA; V gene: TRBV28; J gene: TRBJ2-7; clone size: many; CDR3 protein: CASSLVGTRAYEQYF; CDR3 DNA: TGTGCCAGCAGTTTAGTCGGGACACGAGCATACGAGCAGTACTTC
D gene: TRBD2; V gene: TRBV28; J gene: TRBJ2-7; clone size: many; CDR3 protein: CASRSSGVPEQYF; CDR3 DNA: TGTGCCAGCAGGTCTAGCGGTGTACCCGAGCAGTACTTC
D gene: TRBD2; V gene: TRBV28; J gene: TRBJ2-7; clone size: many; CDR3 protein: CASRTVRLAGAGYEQYF; CDR3 DNA: TGTGCCAGCAGGACCGTGAGGCTAGCGGGAGCGGGCTACGAGCAGTACTTC
D gene: NA; V gene: TRBV5-1; J gene: TRBJ2-1; clone size: few; CDR3 protein: CAAYRWGTEEGWEQFF; CDR3 DNA: TGCGCCGCTTATCGTTGGGGGACAGAGGAGGGGTGGGAGCAGTTCTTC
D gene: TRBD1; V gene: TRBV20-1; J gene: TRBJ2-1; clone size: few; CDR3 protein: CSAQKGGPREGQFF; CDR3 DNA: TGCAGTGCCCAAAAAGGGGGCCCTCGGGAAGGGCAGTTCTTC
D gene: TRBD2; V gene: TRBV6-1; J gene: TRBJ2-1; clone size: NA; CDR3 protein: CASIWTSEQFF; CDR3 DNA: TGTGCCAGCATTTGGACTAGCGAGCAGTTCTTC
D gene: TRBD1; V gene: TRBV3-1; J gene: TRBJ2-1; clone size: NA; CDR3 protein: CASSLLGQGGNNEQFF; CDR3 DNA: TGTGCCAGCAGCCTACTGGGACAGGGAGGCAACAATGAGCAGTTCTTC
D gene: TRBD1; V gene: TRBV29-1; J gene: TRBJ1-5; clone size: few; CDR3 protein: CSVETGRDQPQHF; CDR3 DNA: TGCAGCGTCGAGACAGGGAGGGATCAGCCCCAGCATTTT
D gene: NA; V gene: TRBV2; J gene: TRBJ2-7; clone size: few; CDR3 protein: CASSVAGMSESGQYF; CDR3 DNA: TGTGCCAGCAGTGTTGCAGGAATGTCGGAATCGGGGCAGTACTTC
D gene: NA; V gene: TRBV3-1; J gene: TRBJ2-1; clone size: few; CDR3 protein: CANSRLGVYNEQFF; CDR3 DNA: TGTGCCAACAGCCGATTGGGGGTTTACAATGAGCAGTTCTTC
D gene: TRBD1; V gene: TRBV7-9; J gene: TRBJ2-4; clone size: NA; CDR3 protein: CASSAGTGVMGTKNIQYF; CDR3 DNA: TGTGCCTCGAGCGCCGGGACAGGGGTTATGGGGACCAAAAACATTCAGTACTTC
D gene: NA; V gene: TRBV28; J gene: TRBJ2-7; clone size: many; CDR3 protein: CASRRTGGSSYEQYF; CDR3 DNA: TGTGCCAGCAGACGGACGGGGGGCAGCTCCTACGAGCAGTACTTC
D gene: NA; V gene: TRBV9; J gene: TRBJ2-1; clone size: NA; CDR3 protein: CASSSRPSSYNEQFF; CDR3 DNA: TGTGCCAGCAGCTCTAGACCTAGCTCCTACAATGAGCAGTTCTTC
D gene: NA; V gene: TRBV10-3; J gene: TRBJ2-1; clone size: NA; CDR3 protein: CAARGSNEQFF; CDR3 DNA: TGTGCCGCCAGGGGTTCGAATGAGCAGTTCTTC
D gene: TRBD1; V gene: TRBV19; J gene: TRBJ2-7; clone size: few; CDR3 protein: CASSKATGVYEQYF; CDR3 DNA: TGTGCCAGTAGTAAGGCGACAGGGGTATACGAGCAGTACTTC
D gene: NA; V gene: TRBV13; J gene: TRBJ2-2; clone size: NA; CDR3 protein: CASSPPVGANTGELFF; CDR3 DNA: TGTGCCAGCAGCCCGCCGGTGGGGGCAAACACCGGGGAGCTGTTTTTT
D gene: NA; V gene: TRBV3-1; J gene: TRBJ2-1; clone size: NA; CDR3 protein: CASSQPGASVNEQFF; CDR3 DNA: TGTGCCAGCAGCCAGCCGGGGGCGAGTGTCAATGAGCAGTTCTTC
D gene: TRBD1; V gene: TRBV3-1; J gene: TRBJ2-5; clone size: many; CDR3 protein: CASSPDREPLETQYF; CDR3 DNA: TGTGCCAGCAGCCCTGACAGGGAACCGTTGGAGACCCAGTACTTC
D gene: NA; V gene: TRBV7-9; J gene: TRBJ2-3; clone size: few; CDR3 protein: CASSTTTGWDTDTQYF; CDR3 DNA: TGTGCCAGCAGTACCACCACAGGGTGGGACACAGATACGCAGTATTTT
D gene: TRBD2; V gene: TRBV11-2; J gene: TRBJ2-5; clone size: many; CDR3 protein: CASSFGLAGVGQETQYF; CDR3 DNA: TGTGCCAGCAGCTTCGGACTAGCGGGAGTAGGTCAAGAGACCCAGTACTTC
D gene: NA; V gene: TRBV7-2; J gene: TRBJ2-3; clone size: NA; CDR3 protein: CASSLRFSTDTQYF; CDR3 DNA: TGTGCCAGCAGCTTGCGCTTTAGCACAGATACGCAGTATTTT
D gene: TRBD2; V gene: TRBV20-1; J gene: TRBJ2-1; clone size: few; CDR3 protein: CSASGRAGDEQFF; CDR3 DNA: TGCAGTGCTAGCGGGAGGGCCGGGGATGAGCAGTTCTTC
D gene: TRBD2; V gene: TRBV4-3; J gene: TRBJ2-1; clone size: NA; CDR3 protein: CASSQEGGGAYNEQFF; CDR3 DNA: TGCGCCAGCAGCCAAGAAGGCGGGGGGGCCTACAATGAGCAGTTCTTC
D gene: NA; V gene: TRBV28; J gene: TRBJ1-4; clone size: many; CDR3 protein: CASSLWRESVEKLFF; CDR3 DNA: TGTGCCAGCAGTTTATGGAGGGAGTCGGTTGAAAAACTGTTTTTT
D gene: NA; V gene: TRBV6-1; J gene: TRBJ1-4; clone size: NA; CDR3 protein: CASSHSQGINEKLFF; CDR3 DNA: TGTGCCAGCAGTCATTCCCAGGGGATAAATGAAAAACTGTTTTTT
D gene: TRBD1; V gene: TRBV10-1; J gene: TRBJ2-5; clone size: many; CDR3 protein: CASSESVATGGPRETQYF; CDR3 DNA: TGCGCCAGCAGTGAGTCTGTGGCAACAGGGGGTCCAAGGGAGACCCAGTACTTC
D gene: NA; V gene: TRBV27; J gene: TRBJ2-7; clone size: few; CDR3 protein: CASSPVFSLHSYEQYF; CDR3 DNA: TGTGCCAGCAGTCCCGTTTTTAGTCTACACTCCTACGAGCAGTACTTC
D gene: NA; V gene: TRBV27; J gene: TRBJ2-6; clone size: few; CDR3 protein: CASSFGQGRISGANVLTF; CDR3 DNA: TGTGCCAGCAGTTTTGGACAAGGACGGATCTCTGGGGCCAACGTCCTGACTTTC
D gene: TRBD1; V gene: TRBV20-1; J gene: TRBJ1-5; clone size: many; CDR3 protein: CSARRGQGELSNQPQHF; CDR3 DNA: TGCAGTGCTAGAAGGGGACAGGGGGAATTAAGCAATCAGCCCCAGCATTTT
D gene: NA; V gene: TRBV10-3; J gene: TRBJ1-1; clone size: NA; CDR3 protein: CAIRYGGPNTEAFF; CDR3 DNA: TGTGCCATCAGGTACGGGGGTCCGAACACTGAAGCTTTCTTT
D gene: TRBD2; V gene: TRBV20-1; J gene: TRBJ2-3; clone size: many; CDR3 protein: CSARPAGGFTDTQYF; CDR3 DNA: TGCAGTGCTAGACCAGCGGGGGGGTTCACAGATACGCAGTATTTT
D gene: NA; V gene: TRBV5-1; J gene: TRBJ1-1; clone size: many; CDR3 protein: CASSWPQEGTEAFF; CDR3 DNA: TGCGCCAGCAGCTGGCCCCAGGAAGGCACTGAAGCTTTCTTT
D gene: NA; V gene: TRBV5-1; J gene: TRBJ1-1; clone size: NA; CDR3 protein: CASSSGGVEDTEAFF; CDR3 DNA: TGCGCCAGCAGCTCCGGCGGGGTGGAGGACACTGAAGCTTTCTTT
D gene: TRBD1; V gene: TRBV6-1; J gene: TRBJ1-5; clone size: many; CDR3 protein: CASSQGAFTNQPQHF; CDR3 DNA: TGTGCCAGCAGTCAGGGGGCATTCACCAATCAGCCCCAGCATTTT